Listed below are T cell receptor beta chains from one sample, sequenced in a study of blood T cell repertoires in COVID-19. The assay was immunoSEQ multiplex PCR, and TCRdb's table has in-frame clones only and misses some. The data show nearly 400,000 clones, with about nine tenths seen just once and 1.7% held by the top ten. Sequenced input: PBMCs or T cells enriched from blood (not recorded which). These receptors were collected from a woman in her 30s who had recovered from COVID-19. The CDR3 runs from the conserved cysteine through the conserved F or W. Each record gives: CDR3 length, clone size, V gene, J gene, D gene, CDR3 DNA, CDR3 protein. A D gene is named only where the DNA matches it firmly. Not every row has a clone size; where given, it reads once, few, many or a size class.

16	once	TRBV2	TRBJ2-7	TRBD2	TGTGCCAGCACCGCCCGAGGACTAGCGGGAGTATACGAGCAGTACTTC	CASTARGLAGVYEQYF
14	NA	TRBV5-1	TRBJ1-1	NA	TGCGCCAGCAGCTGGTCGACAGGGAACACTGAAGCTTTCTTT	CASSWSTGNTEAFF
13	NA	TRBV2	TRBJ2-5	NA	TGTGCCAGCAGGTGGGGACTGATAGAGACCCAGTACTTC	CASRWGLIETQYF
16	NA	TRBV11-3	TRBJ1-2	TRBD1	TGTGCCAGCAGCTTACACGACGGACAGGTTGTTTATGGCTACACCTTC	CASSLHDGQVVYGYTF
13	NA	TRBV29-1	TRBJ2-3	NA	TGCAGCAGTCGTAGCTCTAGCACAGATACGCAGTATTTT	CSSRSSSTDTQYF
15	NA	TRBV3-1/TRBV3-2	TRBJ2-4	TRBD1	TGTGCCAGCAGCCGACAGGGGCTTGTCAAAAACATTCAGTACTTC	CASSRQGLVKNIQYF
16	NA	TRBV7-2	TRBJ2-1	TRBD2	TGTGCCAGCAGCTTAGCGGGACTAGCGCACTACAATGAGCAGTTCTTC	CASSLAGLAHYNEQFF
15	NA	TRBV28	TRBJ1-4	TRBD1	TGTGCCAGCAGGACAGGGGGCAGGGTGGGTGAAAAACTGTTTTTT	CASRTGGRVGEKLFF
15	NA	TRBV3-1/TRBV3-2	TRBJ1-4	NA	TGTGCCAGCAGCCAAGATCCGGGGATAAGTGAAAAACTGTTTTTT	CASSQDPGISEKLFF
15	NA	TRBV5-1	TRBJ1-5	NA	TGCGCCAGCAGCCACGGAAGGGGTGGCAATCAGCCCCAGCATTTT	CASSHGRGGNQPQHF
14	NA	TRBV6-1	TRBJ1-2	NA	TGTGCCAGCAGTGAAGACTCCCGGGTCGGAGGCTACACCTTC	CASSEDSRVGGYTF
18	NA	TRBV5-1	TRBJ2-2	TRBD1	TGCGCCAGCAGCCCGGGACAGGGGGGATCCCTAAACACCGGGGAGCTGTTTTTT	CASSPGQGGSLNTGELFF
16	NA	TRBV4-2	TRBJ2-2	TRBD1	TGTGCCAGCAGCCCCAAGGACAGGGGACAGGGCGGGGAGCTGTTTTTT	CASSPKDRGQGGELFF
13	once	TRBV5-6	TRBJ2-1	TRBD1	TGTGCCAGCAGCACCGGGACAGACTATGAGCAGTTCTTC	CASSTGTDYEQFF
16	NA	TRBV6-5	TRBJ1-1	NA	TGTGCCAGCAGTTACATCGGGGGTACGCGTTACACTGAAGCTTTCTTT	CASSYIGGTRYTEAFF
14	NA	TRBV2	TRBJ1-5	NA	TGTGCCAGCAGTGCTGACAGAAATAATCAGCCCCAGCATTTT	CASSADRNNQPQHF
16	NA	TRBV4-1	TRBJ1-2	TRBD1	TGCGCCAGCAGCCTCAACCAACAGGGGGCCTGGTATGGCTACACCTTC	CASSLNQQGAWYGYTF
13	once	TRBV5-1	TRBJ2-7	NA	TGCGCCAGCAGCCCGGGGGACGGCTACGAGCAGTACTTC	CASSPGDGYEQYF
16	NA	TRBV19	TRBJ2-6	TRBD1	TGTGCCAGTACCTGGACAGGGGGGTCCGGGGCCAACGTCCTGACTTTC	CASTWTGGSGANVLTF
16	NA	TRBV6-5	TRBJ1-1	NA	TGTGCCAGCAGTTGGACCCTCAGGGGAAAGAACACTGAAGCTTTCTTT	CASSWTLRGKNTEAFF
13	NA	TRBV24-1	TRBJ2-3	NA	TGTGCCACCTCCCAGGGGAGCACAGATACGCAGTATTTT	CATSQGSTDTQYF
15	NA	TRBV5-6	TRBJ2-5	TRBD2	TGTGCCAGCAGCGGAGCGGGAGGTCTGGGAGAGACCCAGTACTTC	CASSGAGGLGETQYF
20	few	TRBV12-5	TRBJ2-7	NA	TGTGCTAGTGGTTTGGTACAGGGACCAGGGCCCAGGCCCTTGATCCACGAGCAGTACTTC	CASGLVQGPGPRPLIHEQYF
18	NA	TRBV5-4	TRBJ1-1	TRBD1	TGTGCCAGCAGCTTGGGGGCCCCGGGACAGGGGATGAGCACTGAAGCTTTCTTT	CASSLGAPGQGMSTEAFF
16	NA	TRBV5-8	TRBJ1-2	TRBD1	TGTGCCAGCAGAACGGGGACAGGGGTTTTTTCAGGTGGCTACACCTTC	CASRTGTGVFSGGYTF
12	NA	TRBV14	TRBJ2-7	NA	TGTGCCAGCAGCCTCGGGGAATACGAGCAGTACTTC	CASSLGEYEQYF
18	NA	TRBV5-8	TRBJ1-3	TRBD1	TGTGCCAGCAGCTTGGTAGGGCTGGCAGGGGGATCTGGAAACACCATATATTTT	CASSLVGLAGGSGNTIYF
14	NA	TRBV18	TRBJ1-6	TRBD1	TGTGCCAGCTCAGACGGGACAGTTAATTCACCCCTCCACTTT	CASSDGTVNSPLHF
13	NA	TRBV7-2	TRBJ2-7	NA	TGTGCCAGCAGCTTGTCCCAGAACTACGAGCAGTACTTC	CASSLSQNYEQYF
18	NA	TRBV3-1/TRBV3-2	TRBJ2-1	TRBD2	TGTGCCAGCAGCCAAGATCCCACCGGGACTAGCGGGAGTAATGAGCAGTTCTTC	CASSQDPTGTSGSNEQFF
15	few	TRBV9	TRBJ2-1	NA	TGTGCCAGCAGCCTGGACAGTCCAGGGATCGGTGAGCAGTTCTTC	CASSLDSPGIGEQFF
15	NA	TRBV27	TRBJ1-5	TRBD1	TGTGCCAGCAGTAGGGGACAGGGTGGCAATCAGCCCCAGCATTTT	CASSRGQGGNQPQHF
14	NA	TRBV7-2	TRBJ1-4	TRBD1	TGTGCCAGCAGCTACGGGACAGGTCTTGAAAAACTGTTTTTT	CASSYGTGLEKLFF
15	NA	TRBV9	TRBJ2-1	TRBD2	TGTGCCAGCAGCGTAGAAAGCGGGGTTAGGAATGAGCAGTTCTTC	CASSVESGVRNEQFF
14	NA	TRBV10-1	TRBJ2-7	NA	TGCGCCAGCAGTGATGGCGGATCCACCTACGAGCAGTACTTC	CASSDGGSTYEQYF
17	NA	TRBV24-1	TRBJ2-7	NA	TGTGCCACCAGTGGTAACCTACAGGCAGATCCCCCCTACGAGCAGTACTTC	CATSGNLQADPPYEQYF
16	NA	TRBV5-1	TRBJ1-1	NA	TGCGCCAGCAGCGGTCTCTCAGGGTTCTTGAACACTGAAGCTTTCTTT	CASSGLSGFLNTEAFF
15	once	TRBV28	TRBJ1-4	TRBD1	TGTGCCAGCACCTTAGCTGACAGGGGGCGCGAAAAACTGTTTTTT	CASTLADRGREKLFF
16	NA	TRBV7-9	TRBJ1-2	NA	TGTGCCAGCAGCTCCCTTACGACAGGAGAAATAGGCGGCTACACCTTC	CASSSLTTGEIGGYTF
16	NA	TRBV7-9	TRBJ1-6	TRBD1	TGTGCCAGCAGTACACCGGGACAGGGGGATAATTCACCCCTCCACTTT	CASSTPGQGDNSPLHF
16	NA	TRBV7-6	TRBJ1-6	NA	TGTGCCAGCAGCTCCTTCGAGGGTGGGAGTGCTTCGGCCCTCCACTTT	CASSSFEGGSASALHF
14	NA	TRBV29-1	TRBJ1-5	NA	TGCAGCGTGGCCTCCACCGGAGGCAATCAGCCCCAGCATTTT	CSVASTGGNQPQHF